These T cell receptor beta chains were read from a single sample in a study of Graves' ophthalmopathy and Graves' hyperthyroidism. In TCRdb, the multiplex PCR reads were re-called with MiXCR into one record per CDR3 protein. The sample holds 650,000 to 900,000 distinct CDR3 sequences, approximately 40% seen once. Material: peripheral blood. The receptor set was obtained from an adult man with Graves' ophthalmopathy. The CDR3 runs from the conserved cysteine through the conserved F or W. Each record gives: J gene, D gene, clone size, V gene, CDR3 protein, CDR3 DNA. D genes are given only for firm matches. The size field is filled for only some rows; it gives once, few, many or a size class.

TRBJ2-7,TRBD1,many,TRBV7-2,CASRPTGDEQYF,TGTGCCAGCAGACCTACAGGGGACGAGCAGTACTTC
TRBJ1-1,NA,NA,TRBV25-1,CASREIVSTEAFF,TGTGCCAGCAGAGAGATTGTTAGCACTGAAGCTTTCTTT
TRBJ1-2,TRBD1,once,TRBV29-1,CSWDSPNYGYTF,TGCAGCTGGGACAGCCCTAACTATGGCTACACCTTC
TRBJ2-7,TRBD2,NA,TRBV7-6,CASSVARTSVEQYF,TGTGCCAGCAGCGTGGCCAGGACTAGCGTCGAGCAGTACTTC
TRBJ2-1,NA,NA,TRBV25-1,CASSHGTYNEQFF,TGCGCCAGCAGCCACGGGACTTACAATGAGCAGTTCTTC
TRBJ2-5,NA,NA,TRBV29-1,CSVPVLGETQYF,TGCAGCGTTCCGGTCCTCGGGGAGACCCAGTACTTC
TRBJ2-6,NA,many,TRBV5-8,CASSVIGGANVLTF,TGTGCCAGCAGCGTAATAGGTGGGGCCAACGTCCTGACTTTC
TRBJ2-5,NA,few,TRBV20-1,CSARDTSRAGETQYF,TGCAGTGCTAGAGACACGTCCAGGGCGGGGGAGACCCAGTACTTC
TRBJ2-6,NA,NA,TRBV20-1,CSAIGRANVLTF,TGCAGTGCTATTGGCAGGGCCAACGTCCTGACTTTC
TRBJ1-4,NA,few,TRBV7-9,CASSLVTGEGLFF,TGTGCCAGCAGCTTAGTAACCGGGGAGGGACTGTTTTTT
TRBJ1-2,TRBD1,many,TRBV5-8,CASSLNRGDYGYTF,TGTGCCAGCAGCTTGAACAGGGGAGACTATGGCTACACCTTC
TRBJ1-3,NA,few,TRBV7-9,CASSLTTGYGNTIYF,TGTGCCAGCAGCTTAACTACAGGGTACGGAAACACCATATATTTT
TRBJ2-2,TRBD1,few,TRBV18,CASSPSSVGTASRGELFF,TGTGCCAGCTCACCTAGCTCCGTCGGGACAGCCTCGAGAGGGGAGCTGTTTTTT
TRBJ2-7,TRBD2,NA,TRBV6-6,CASRPLAGGPNEQYF,TGTGCCAGCAGACCACTAGCGGGAGGGCCCAACGAGCAGTACTTC
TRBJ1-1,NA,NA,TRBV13,CASGRTRGALF,TGTGCCAGCGGACGGACCCGGGGAGCTCTCTTT
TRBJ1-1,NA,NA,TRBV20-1,CSAEGSTEAFF,TGCAGTGCTGAGGGGAGCACTGAAGCTTTCTTT
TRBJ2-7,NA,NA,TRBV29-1,CSQGLGSYEQYF,TGCAGCCAAGGGCTGGGGTCCTACGAGCAGTACTTC
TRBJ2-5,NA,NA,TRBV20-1,CSARKATALQETQYF,TGCAGTGCTAGAAAGGCAACAGCACTTCAAGAGACCCAGTACTTC
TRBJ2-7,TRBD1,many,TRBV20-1,CSAREGQGTIEQYF,TGCAGTGCTAGAGAGGGACAGGGTACAATCGAGCAGTACTTC
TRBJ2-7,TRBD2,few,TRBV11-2,CASSFRLAAPYEQYF,TGTGCCAGCAGCTTCCGACTAGCGGCTCCCTACGAGCAGTACTTC
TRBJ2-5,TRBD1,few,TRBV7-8,CASSIAGQGHGETQYF,TGTGCCAGCAGCATCGCCGGACAGGGGCACGGGGAGACCCAGTACTTC
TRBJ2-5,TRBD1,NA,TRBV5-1,CASSLGTAGGETQYF,TGCGCCAGCAGCCTCGGGACAGCAGGCGGGGAGACCCAGTACTTC
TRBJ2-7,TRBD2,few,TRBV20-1,CSARDPSGKGYEQYF,TGCAGTGCTAGAGACCCCAGCGGGAAGGGGTACGAGCAGTACTTC
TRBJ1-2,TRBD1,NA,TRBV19,CASREPRTGGVDGYTF,TGTGCCAGTAGAGAACCCCGGACAGGTGGGGTGGATGGCTACACCTTC
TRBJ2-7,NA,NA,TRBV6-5,CASSLVGREQYF,TGTGCCAGCAGTTTGGTGGGGCGCGAGCAGTACTTC
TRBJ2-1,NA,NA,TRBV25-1,CASSEFSGATYNEQFF,TGTGCCAGCAGTGAATTCTCAGGGGCAACCTACAATGAGCAGTTCTTC
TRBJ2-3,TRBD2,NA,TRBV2,CASSPQTSGGDTQYF,TGTGCCAGCAGTCCCCAGACTAGCGGAGGAGATACGCAGTATTTT
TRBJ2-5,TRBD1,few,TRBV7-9,CASSFTGEVQETQYF,TGTGCCAGCAGCTTTACAGGGGAAGTCCAAGAGACCCAGTACTTC
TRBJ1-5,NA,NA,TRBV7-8,CASSPSWQGGNQPQHF,TGTGCCAGCAGCCCCTCTTGGCAGGGTGGCAATCAGCCCCAGCATTTT
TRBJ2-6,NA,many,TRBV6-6,CASTLRDSGANVLTF,TGTGCCAGCACTCTCAGGGATTCTGGGGCCAACGTCCTGACTTTC
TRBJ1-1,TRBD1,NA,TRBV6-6,CASRDRGGMNTEAFF,TGTGCCAGCAGGGACAGGGGAGGGATGAACACTGAAGCTTTCTTT
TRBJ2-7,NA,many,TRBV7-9,CASSPNTGPYYEQYF,TGTGCCAGCAGCCCAAACACGGGGCCCTACTACGAGCAGTACTTC
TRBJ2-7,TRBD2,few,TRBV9,CASSVGSSGSYEQYF,TGTGCCAGCAGCGTAGGTTCTAGCGGGAGCTACGAGCAGTACTTC
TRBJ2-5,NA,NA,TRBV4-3,CASSLRGQRGETQYF,TGCGCCAGCAGCCTCCGAGGACAACGCGGAGAGACCCAGTACTTC
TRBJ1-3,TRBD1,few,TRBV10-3,CAISEFSGGSGNTIYF,TGTGCCATCAGTGAGTTTTCAGGGGGCTCTGGAAACACCATATATTTT
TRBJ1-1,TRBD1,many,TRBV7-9,CASSIRQGTEAFF,TGTGCCAGCAGCATCAGACAGGGGACTGAAGCTTTCTTT
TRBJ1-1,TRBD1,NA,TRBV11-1,CASSQGSDTEAFF,TGTGCCAGCTCACAGGGGTCGGACACTGAAGCTTTCTTT
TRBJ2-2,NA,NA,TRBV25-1,CASSSRDSRELFF,TGTGCCAGCAGCTCCAGGGACTCCCGGGAGCTGTTTTTT
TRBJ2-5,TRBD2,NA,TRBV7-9,CASSPLTGGSGGAFQETQYF,TGTGCCAGCAGCCCCCTGACGGGAGGGAGTGGAGGGGCCTTCCAAGAGACCCAGTACTTC
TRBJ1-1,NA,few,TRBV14,CASSLLGGTTEAFF,TGTGCCAGCAGCCTTCTGGGGGGAACGACTGAAGCTTTCTTT
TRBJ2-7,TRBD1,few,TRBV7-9,CASSPNPTGSYEQYF,TGTGCCAGCAGCCCTAACCCGACAGGGTCCTACGAGCAGTACTTC
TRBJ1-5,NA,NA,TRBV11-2,CASSPSLEGQPQHF,TGTGCCAGCTCACCTAGTCTTGAGGGCCAGCCCCAGCATTTT
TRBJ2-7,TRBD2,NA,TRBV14,CASSPGLALPWEREQYF,TGTGCCAGCAGCCCGGGACTAGCGCTTCCCTGGGAACGCGAGCAGTACTTC
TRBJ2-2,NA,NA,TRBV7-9,CASSLTTPGTGELFF,TGTGCCAGCAGCTTAACGACGCCGGGCACCGGGGAGCTGTTTTTT
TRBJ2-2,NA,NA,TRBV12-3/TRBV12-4,CASRVQVNTGELFF,TGTGCCAGCAGGGTGCAGGTGAACACCGGGGAGCTGTTTTTT
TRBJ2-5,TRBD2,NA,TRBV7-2,CASSFNPAELAGGPETQYF,TGTGCCAGCAGCTTCAACCCGGCGGAACTAGCGGGAGGGCCGGAGACCCAGTACTTC
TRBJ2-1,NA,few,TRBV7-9,CASSPPKGDEQFF,TGTGCCAGCAGCCCCCCCAAGGGAGATGAGCAGTTCTTC
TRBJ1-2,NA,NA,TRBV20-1,CSASLTGRGSGYTF,TGCAGTGCTAGTCTCACAGGGAGGGGCAGCGGCTACACCTTC
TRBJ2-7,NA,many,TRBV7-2,CASSSFAPPAEQYF,TGTGCCAGCAGCTCATTTGCTCCCCCGGCCGAGCAGTACTTC
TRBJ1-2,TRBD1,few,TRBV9,CASSETGYGGYTF,TGTGCCAGCAGCGAGACAGGGTATGGTGGCTACACCTTC
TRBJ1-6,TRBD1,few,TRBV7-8,CASSWSRDRVGGSPLHF,TGTGCCAGCAGCTGGTCCCGGGACAGGGTTGGGGGCTCACCCCTCCACTTT
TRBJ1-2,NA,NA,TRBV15,CATSSYGGSYGYTF,TGTGCCACCAGCAGTTACGGGGGTTCCTATGGCTACACCTTC
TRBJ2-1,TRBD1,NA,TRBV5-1,CASSSTGIMVF,TGCGCCAGCAGTTCGACAGGGATTATGGTCTTC
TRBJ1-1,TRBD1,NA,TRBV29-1,CSLIQGAMAEAFF,TGCAGCTTGATTCAGGGGGCTATGGCTGAAGCTTTCTTT
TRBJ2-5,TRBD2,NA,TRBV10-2,CASRQTLGGRAGETQYF,TGCGCCAGCAGGCAAACCTTGGGCGGGAGGGCCGGAGAGACCCAGTACTTC